The sample holds many counts of the clone carrying this TCR beta chain. These data originate in a study of spatial heterogeneity in lung cancer. Described time point: blood at routine non-recurrence follow-up after resection. A single record per CDR3 protein comes from TCRdb applying MiXCR to the 5' RACE reads. Altogether approximately 70,000 distinct CDR3 sequences are present, roughly 9% being singletons, with the ten largest covering around 1.9%. This CDR3 comprises 18 residues. Germline loops: CDR1 MGHRA, CDR2 YSYEKL. V was cut by 0 bases and J by 4 bases, with 16 bases left in between. The rearrangement links TRBV4-1 to TRBJ1-6; D is perhaps TRBD1 (5 bases). This receptor was obtained from a female donor with early-stage non-small cell lung cancer. The sample consisted of PBMCs, taken at follow-up. Written as DNA, the CDR3 is TGCGCCAGCAGCCAAGACCGCCGACAGAATACATATAATTCACCCCTCCACTTT. It translates to CASSQDRRQNTYNSPLHF.